This is a list of T cell receptor beta chains from one sample in a study of blood T cells in healthy people across ages. Each CDR3 protein gets one entry after TCRdb re-called the 5' RACE reads with MiXCR. Among 650,000 to 1,000,000 distinct CDR3 sequences listed, roughly 34% were seen once. Sample: blood. The receptors come from a young man in good health. Both conserved end residues are part of each CDR3. A D gene is named only where the DNA matches it firmly. Clone size is shown for a subset of rows, as once, few, many or a class of expanded clone.

few,16,.,TRBJ2-5,TRBV4-1,TGCGCCAGCAGCCAAGAATTAAGGGGGAATCAAGAGACCCAGTACTTC,CASSQELRGNQETQYF
.,16,TRBD1,TRBJ2-5,TRBV9,TGTGCCAGCAGCTCGACAGGGGGAGGGCTGGGAGAGACCCAGTACTTC,CASSSTGGGLGETQYF
few,15,TRBD1,TRBJ2-2,TRBV7-3,TGTGCCACCTCAGAAACAGGGGGCGCGGGCGGGGAGCTGTTTTTT,CATSETGGAGGELFF
.,17,.,TRBJ2-5,TRBV6-1,TGTGCCAGCACCACCGGCGAGTATCAGGGGAAGGGGGAGACCCAGTACTTC,CASTTGEYQGKGETQYF
once,14,.,TRBJ1-1,TRBV12-3/TRBV12-4,TGTGCCAGCGGACCGGGCGGACGAGACACTGAAGCTTTCTTT,CASGPGGRDTEAFF
few,13,.,TRBJ2-3,TRBV28,TGTGCCAGCAGGGGGGCCGTCACAGATACGCAGTATTTT,CASRGAVTDTQYF
.,14,.,TRBJ2-3,TRBV28,TGTGCCAGCACCCTATCATTACCCACAGATACGCAGTATTTT,CASTLSLPTDTQYF
.,16,.,TRBJ2-5,TRBV6-2/TRBV6-3,TGTGCCGGCAGCCACCCAGCGGGTTTTCTAAGAGAGACCCAGTACTTC,CAGSHPAGFLRETQYF
.,16,.,TRBJ2-5,TRBV7-6,TGTGCCAGCAGCGCACAGCCAGGTCCCCGGAAGTGGGCCCAGTACTTC,CASSAQPGPRKWAQYF
.,16,.,TRBJ2-6,TRBV7-3,TGTGCCAGCAGCTCCCCCCTGGGACGTGGGGCCAACGTCCTGACTTTC,CASSSPLGRGANVLTF
.,11,.,TRBJ1-6,TRBV6-6,TGTGCCAGCGGCCTAGCCACGGCCCCCCACTTT,CASGLATAPHF
few,13,TRBD1,TRBJ2-5,TRBV6-1,TGTGCCAGCGATAATCAGGGACAGGGGACCCAGTACTTC,CASDNQGQGTQYF
.,15,TRBD1,TRBJ1-2,TRBV11-2,TGTGCCAGCAGCACGAGACAGGGAGCTAACTATGGCTACACCTTC,CASSTRQGANYGYTF
.,15,TRBD2,TRBJ2-3,TRBV20-1,TGCAGTGCTAGAAGCGGGGGCAGAGACACAGATACGCAGTATTTT,CSARSGGRDTDTQYF
few,13,.,TRBJ2-4,TRBV20-1,TGCAGTGTTTCGGGACTAGCCAAAAACATTCAGTACTTC,CSVSGLAKNIQYF
.,16,TRBD1,TRBJ2-1,TRBV27,TGTGCCAGCAGTTCCCTGGACAGGGGAGATCGGAGTGAGCAGTTCTTC,CASSSLDRGDRSEQFF